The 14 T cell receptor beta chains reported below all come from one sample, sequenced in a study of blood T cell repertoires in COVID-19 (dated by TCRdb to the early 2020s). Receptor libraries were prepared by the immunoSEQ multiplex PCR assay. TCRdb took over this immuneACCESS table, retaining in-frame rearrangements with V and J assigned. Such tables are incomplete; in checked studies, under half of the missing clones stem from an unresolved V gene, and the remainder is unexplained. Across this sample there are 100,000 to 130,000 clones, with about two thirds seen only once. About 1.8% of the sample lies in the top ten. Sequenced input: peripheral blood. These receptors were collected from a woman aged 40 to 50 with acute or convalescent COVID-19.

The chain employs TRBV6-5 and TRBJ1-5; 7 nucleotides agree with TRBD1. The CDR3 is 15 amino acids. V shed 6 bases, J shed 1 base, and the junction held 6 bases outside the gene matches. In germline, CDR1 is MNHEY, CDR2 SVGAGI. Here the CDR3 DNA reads TGTGCCAGCAGATATACAGGGGCCAGCAATCAGCCCCAGCATTTT. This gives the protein CASRYTGASNQPQHF.

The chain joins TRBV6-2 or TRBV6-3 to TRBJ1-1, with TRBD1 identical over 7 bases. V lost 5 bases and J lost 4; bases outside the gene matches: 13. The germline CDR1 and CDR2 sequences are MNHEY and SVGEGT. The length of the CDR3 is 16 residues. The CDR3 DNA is TGTGCCAGCAGTAAAAGATCCCAGGGGGAGAGCACTGAAGCTTTCTTT. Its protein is CASSKRSQGESTEAFF.

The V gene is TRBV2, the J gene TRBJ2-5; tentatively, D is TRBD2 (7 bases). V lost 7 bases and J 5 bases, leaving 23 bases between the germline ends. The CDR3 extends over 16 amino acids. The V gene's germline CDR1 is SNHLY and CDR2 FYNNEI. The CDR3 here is CASNAAGATSRETQYF. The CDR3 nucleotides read TGTGCCAGCAATGCGGCGGGGGCGACCAGTCGGGAGACCCAGTACTTC. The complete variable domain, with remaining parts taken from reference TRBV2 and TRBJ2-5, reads EPEVTQTPSHQVTQMGQEVILRCVPISNHLYFYWYRQILGQKVEFLVSFYNNEISEKSEIFDDQFSVERPDGSNFTLKIRSTKLEDSAMYFCASNAAGATSRETQYFGPGTRLLVL.

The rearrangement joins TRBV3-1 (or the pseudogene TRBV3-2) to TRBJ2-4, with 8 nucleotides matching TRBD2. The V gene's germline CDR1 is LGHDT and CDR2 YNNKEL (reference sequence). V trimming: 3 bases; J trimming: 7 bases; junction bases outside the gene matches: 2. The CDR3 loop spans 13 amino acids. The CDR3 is CASSQRGGNIQYF. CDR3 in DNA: TGTGCCAGCAGCCAGCGCGGGGGGAACATTCAGTACTTC.

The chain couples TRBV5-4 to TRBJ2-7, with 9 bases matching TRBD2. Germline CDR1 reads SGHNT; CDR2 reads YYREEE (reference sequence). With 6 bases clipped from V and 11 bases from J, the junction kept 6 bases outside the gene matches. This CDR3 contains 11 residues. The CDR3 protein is CASTSGDLKYF. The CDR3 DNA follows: TGTGCCAGCACTAGCGGGGATCTGAAGTACTTC.

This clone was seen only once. CDR3 protein: CASSQHRPSTDTQYF. The CDR3 DNA reads TGTGCCAGCAGCCAGCACAGGCCGAGCACAGATACGCAGTATTTT. This sequence joins TRBV3-1 (or the pseudogene TRBV3-2) and TRBJ2-3; tentative D call: TRBD1 (5 bases). V was trimmed by 3 bases and J by 0 bases, leaving 10 bases between them. The CDR3 sequence is 15 residues long. CDR1 is LGHDT and CDR2 is YNNKEL in the germline V gene (reference sequence).

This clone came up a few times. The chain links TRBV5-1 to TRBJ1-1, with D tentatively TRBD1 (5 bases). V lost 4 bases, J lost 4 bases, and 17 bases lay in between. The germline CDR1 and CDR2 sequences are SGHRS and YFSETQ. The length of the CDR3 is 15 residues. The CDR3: CASSQIPGDGTEAFF. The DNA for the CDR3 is TGCGCCAGCAGCCAGATCCCGGGGGACGGCACTGAAGCTTTCTTT. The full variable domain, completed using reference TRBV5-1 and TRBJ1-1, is KAGVTQTPRYLIKTRGQQVTLSCSPISGHRSVSWYQQTPGQGLQFLFEYFSETQRNKGNFPGRFSGRQFSNSRSEMNVSTLELGDSALYLCASSQIPGDGTEAFFGQGTRLTVV.

The CDR3 here is CASSWTGTGELFF. The CDR3 DNA follows: TGTGCCAGCAGCTGGACAGGCACCGGGGAGCTGTTTTTT. The chain links TRBV7-9 to TRBJ2-2; 7 positions match TRBD1. Germline V gives CDR1 SEHNR, CDR2 FQNEAQ (reference sequence). The CDR3 extends over 13 amino acids. J gave up 4 bases and V 4 bases, and 0 bases lay outside the gene matches.

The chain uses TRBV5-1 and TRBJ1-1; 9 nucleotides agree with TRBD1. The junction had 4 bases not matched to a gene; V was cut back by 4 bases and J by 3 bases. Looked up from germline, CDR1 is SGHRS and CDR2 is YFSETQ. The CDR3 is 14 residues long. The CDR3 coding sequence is TGCGCCAGCAGCCCATGGACAGGGGACACTGAAGCTTTCTTT. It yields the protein CASSPWTGDTEAFF.

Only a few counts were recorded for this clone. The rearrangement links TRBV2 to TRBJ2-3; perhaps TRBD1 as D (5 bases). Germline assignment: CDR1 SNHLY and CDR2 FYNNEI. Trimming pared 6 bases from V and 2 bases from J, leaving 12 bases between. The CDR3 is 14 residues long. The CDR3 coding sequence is TGTGCCAGCAGGGCAGGGCGAGACACAGATACGCAGTATTTT. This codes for CASRAGRDTDTQYF.

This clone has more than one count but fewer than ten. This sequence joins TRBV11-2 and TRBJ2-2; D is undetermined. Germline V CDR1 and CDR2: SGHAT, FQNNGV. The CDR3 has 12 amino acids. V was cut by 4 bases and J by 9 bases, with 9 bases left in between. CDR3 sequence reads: CASSWHNRELFF. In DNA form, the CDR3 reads TGTGCCAGCAGCTGGCACAACAGGGAGCTGTTTTTT.

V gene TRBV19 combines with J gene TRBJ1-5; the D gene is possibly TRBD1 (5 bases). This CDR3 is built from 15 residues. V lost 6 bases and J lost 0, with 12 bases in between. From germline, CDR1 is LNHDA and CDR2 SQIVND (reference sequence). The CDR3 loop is CASRIGGPSNQPQHF. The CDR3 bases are TGTGCCAGTAGAATCGGGGGACCTAGCAATCAGCCCCAGCATTTT.

The CDR3 loop is CATSDLSDRADNEQFF. CDR3 DNA sequence: TGTGCCACCAGTGATTTATCGGACAGGGCTGACAATGAGCAGTTCTTC. The rearrangement links TRBV24-1 to TRBJ2-1, with 8 bases fitting TRBD1. V was clipped by 1 base and J by 5 bases; unmatched bases: 6. Looked up from germline, CDR1 is KGHDR and CDR2 is SFDVKD. CDR3 size: 16 residues.

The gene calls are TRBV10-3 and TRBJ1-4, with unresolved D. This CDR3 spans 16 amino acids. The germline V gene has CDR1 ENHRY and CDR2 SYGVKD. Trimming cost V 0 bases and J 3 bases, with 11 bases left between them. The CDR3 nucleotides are TGTGCCATCAGTGAGTCGAGCCAGGTCTCTAATGAAAAACTGTTTTTT. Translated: CAISESSQVSNEKLFF.